A selection of T cell receptor beta chains follows, all from one sample in a study of cytomegalovirus exposure and HLA in healthy donors. Repertoires were generated with immunoSEQ multiplex PCR, while TCRdb's copy carries only in-frame clones and drops some. The data hold around 400,000 clones, with 80% to 90% observed a single time. Sequenced input: PBMCs. The receptors here all came from a woman in her late teens or twenties in good health and CMV-seronegative. Each CDR3 is given with its conserved first and last residue. Fields, in order: D gene, V gene, J gene, clone size, CDR3 DNA, CDR3 protein. A D gene is named only where the DNA matches it firmly. Some rows mark clone size as missing; the rest say once, few, many or name a class of expanded clone.

>-|TRBV29-1|TRBJ1-3|-
TGCAGCGTTGAAGAACTACAGGGTCAGGAGGACACCATATATTTT
CSVEELQGQEDTIYF
>-|TRBV27|TRBJ2-7|-
TGTGCCAGCAGTCTGCGGCAGCCAAGCTCCTACGAGCAGTACTTC
CASSLRQPSSYEQYF
>-|TRBV11-2|TRBJ2-7|-
TGTGCCAGCAGCCGGACCGACAGTTTCGAGCAGTACTTC
CASSRTDSFEQYF
>TRBD2|TRBV4-1|TRBJ2-3|-
TGCGCCAGCAGCCAAGAACCGGGACTAGCGGGAGGAGATACGCAGTATTTT
CASSQEPGLAGGDTQYF
>-|TRBV5-5|TRBJ2-7|-
TGTGCCAGCATCTACCGGCCGGAGTTCTCCTACGAGCAGTACTTC
CASIYRPEFSYEQYF
>-|TRBV5-4|TRBJ2-5|-
TGTGCCAGCAGCTCCACCCGGGGGGCAGCACAAGAGACCCAGTACTTC
CASSSTRGAAQETQYF
>-|TRBV28|TRBJ2-7|-
TGTGCCAGCAGCCCTCCTGGGCTAAGCTCCTACGAGCAGTACTTC
CASSPPGLSSYEQYF
>-|TRBV6-5|TRBJ1-5|-
TGTCCCAATGGGCATAGCAATCAGCCCCAGCATTTT
CPNGHSNQPQHF
>-|TRBV6-5|TRBJ1-2|-
TGTGCCAGCAGTTACCGTCAGGGATTTGGCGGCTACACCTTC
CASSYRQGFGGYTF
>TRBD1|TRBV6-1|TRBJ1-2|-
TGTGCCAGCAAGCTGGACAGGCTCTATGGCTACACCTTC
CASKLDRLYGYTF
>TRBD2|TRBV11-2|TRBJ2-2|-
TGTGCCAGCAGCTTAGGAGGTCCGGGGGGCACCGGGGAGCTGTTTTTT
CASSLGGPGGTGELFF
>-|TRBV18|TRBJ1-5|-
TGTGCCAGCTCATATGGGGGGGCAGGGAATCAGCCCCAGCATTTT
CASSYGGAGNQPQHF
>TRBD1|TRBV5-4|TRBJ1-1|few
TGTGCCAGCAGCAGTGGACAGGGCACTGAAGCTTTCTTT
CASSSGQGTEAFF
>-|TRBV28|TRBJ1-1|-
TGTGCCAGCAGTTTTTGGGGCGGGAGGGGGAACACTGAAGCTTTCTTT
CASSFWGGRGNTEAFF
>TRBD1|TRBV6-6|TRBJ2-1|-
TGTGCCAGCCAGGGACAGGGTGGAAATGAGCAGTTCTTC
CASQGQGGNEQFF
>-|TRBV28|TRBJ2-7|-
TGTGCCAGCAGAGCCGACAGACCGACCAACTCCTACGAGCAGTACTTC
CASRADRPTNSYEQYF
>TRBD1|TRBV30|TRBJ1-2|few
TGTGCCTGGACAGGGGGCAACTATGGCTACACCTTC
CAWTGGNYGYTF
>TRBD2|TRBV19|TRBJ2-5|-
TGTGCCAGTACCCCGTCCGGCGGGAGCGGAGAGACCCAGTACTTC
CASTPSGGSGETQYF
>TRBD2|TRBV2|TRBJ2-5|-
TGTGCCAGCAGTGAAGGGGTTTTAAGCGGGGGAGATCAAGAGACCCAGTACTTC
CASSEGVLSGGDQETQYF
>-|TRBV30|TRBJ1-4|once
TGTGCCTGGACCAGATCGCAAGCTAATGAAAAACTGTTTTTT
CAWTRSQANEKLFF
>TRBD1|TRBV25-1|TRBJ1-2|few
TGTGCCAGCGTGGGGACAGGGAGTGGCTACACCTTC
CASVGTGSGYTF
>TRBD1|TRBV28|TRBJ1-1|-
TGTGCCAGCAGCCGACAGGGAGTAAGGGGCACTGAAGCTTTCTTT
CASSRQGVRGTEAFF
>-|TRBV10-2|TRBJ1-5|-
TGCGCCAGCAGTGAGTCTGAGTATCAGCCCCAGCATTTT
CASSESEYQPQHF
>-|TRBV2|TRBJ1-2|few
TGTGCCAGCAGTGAAGCGCTACAGAGTTATGGCTACACCTTC
CASSEALQSYGYTF
>TRBD2|TRBV5-1|TRBJ2-1|-
TGCGCCAGCAGCTTCGGACTAGCGGACCCATCCTACAATGAGCAGTTCTTC
CASSFGLADPSYNEQFF
>-|TRBV6-5|TRBJ1-2|-
TGTGCCAGCAGTTACGGGGCATTCGGCTATGGCTACACCTTC
CASSYGAFGYGYTF
>TRBD1|TRBV29-1|TRBJ2-5|-
TGCAGCGTTGAGGAATGGACAGGGAGTGAGACCCAGTACTTC
CSVEEWTGSETQYF
>-|TRBV10-2|TRBJ2-1|-
TGCGCCAGCAGTGAGTCGAAGAGGGTATCCTACAATGAGCAGTTCTTC
CASSESKRVSYNEQFF
>-|TRBV27|TRBJ2-7|-
TGTGCCAGCAGTTTCCCGACAGGCGGCTACGAGCAGTACTTC
CASSFPTGGYEQYF
>-|TRBV9|TRBJ2-1|few
TGTGCCAGCAGCCCCCGACTGAGGGATGAGCAGTTCTTC
CASSPRLRDEQFF
>TRBD1|TRBV10-2|TRBJ1-2|-
TGCGCCAGCAGTGAGTCGATGGGACAGGAGACTAACTATGGCTACACCTTC
CASSESMGQETNYGYTF
>TRBD2|TRBV9|TRBJ2-1|-
TGTGCCAGCAGCGTAGATCTGCGGGGGAACTCCTACAATGAGCAGTTCTTC
CASSVDLRGNSYNEQFF
>TRBD2|TRBV11-2|TRBJ2-1|-
TGTGCCAGCAGCTCTAGGACTAGCGGGAGTAATGAGCAGTTCTTC
CASSSRTSGSNEQFF
>TRBD1|TRBV13|TRBJ1-2|-
TGTGCCAGCAGCCCAGGACAGGGCTTCCTCTATGGCTACACCTTC
CASSPGQGFLYGYTF
>-|TRBV19|TRBJ2-5|-
TGTGCCAGTAGTATCGGTATGGCGGGGTGGGTAGAGACCCAGTACTTC
CASSIGMAGWVETQYF
>TRBD2|TRBV4-1|TRBJ2-2|once
TGCGCCAGCAGCCCCCCTTTTGCGGGAGCCACCGGGGAGCTGTTTTTT
CASSPPFAGATGELFF
>-|TRBV19|TRBJ2-5|-
TGTGCCAGTAAGGCGGGGTCAGTCCAAGAGACCCAGTACTTC
CASKAGSVQETQYF
>TRBD2|TRBV9|TRBJ2-7|-
TGTGCCAGCAGCGCGACTATTAGCGGGGGTTCCTACGAGCAGTACTTC
CASSATISGGSYEQYF
>-|TRBV2|TRBJ2-2|-
TGTGCCAGCACGGGGGAGAACACCGGGGAGCTGTTTTTT
CASTGENTGELFF